This T cell receptor beta chain originates from a study of T cell changes during pregnancy in multiple sclerosis. TCRdb's copy holds only in-frame clones and misses some; the assay was immunoSEQ multiplex PCR. The sample shows under 65,000 clones, about nine tenths of them seen only once. Germline V gene data show CDR1 as SNHLY and CDR2 as FYNNEI. The CDR3 contains 17 residues. V gave up 10 bases and J gave up 2 bases; unmatched junction bases: 13. This clonotype was obtained from a female donor in good health, enrolled as a control in a pregnancy study. Sequenced here: peripheral blood, sampled in the first trimester of pregnancy. V is TRBV2 and J is TRBJ2-6; the match to TRBD2 covers 8 bases. The CDR3 coding sequence is TGTGCCACCTCCGGGGTAGCGGGGTTCGCTGGGGCCAACGTCCTGACTTTC. Translating it yields CATSGVAGFAGANVLTF.